This TCR beta chain was found in a study of Ad26.COV2.S vaccination and SARS-CoV-2 variants. Treatment of the sample: some 20 received Ad26.COV2.S at low or high dose, single or two shots; 5 received placebo; per-sample allocation not given. Sampling was done on day 63 after the first vaccine or placebo injection. An adult donor aged 18-55 years was enrolled in Boston. Libraries were prepared by immunoSEQ multiplex PCR; TCRdb keeps only in-frame clonotypes and omits some of them. The data show 380,000 or so clones, 75% to 90% seen once. This sequence originates from a person between 18 and 65 years old who received the Ad26.COV2.S COVID-19 vaccine or a placebo. This material consisted of peripheral blood, taken in a trial of Ad26.COV2.S vaccine versus placebo.

The CDR3 sequence: CASSSLGQGRYEQYF. CDR3 DNA: TGTGCCAGCAGTTCTCTAGGACAGGGGAGGTACGAGCAGTACTTC. V usage is TRBV28 and J usage is TRBJ2-7; 9 bases map to TRBD1. The V segment lost 4 bases and the J segment 4 bases; nucleotides outside the gene matches: 8. This CDR3 region has 15 residues. The germline gives CDR1 MDHEN, CDR2 SYDVKM.